This note documents a single T cell receptor beta chain sequence. No antigen is known for it. The data originate from a study of Ad26.COV2.S vaccination and SARS-CoV-2 variants. Overall study context: Participant was drawn from the COV1001 Ad26.COV2.S trial arm. The authors gave Ad26.COV2.S intramuscularly, either once or twice 56 days apart. Whole-study findings and limits: Considerable breadth of spike-specific CD8+ and CD4+ T cell responses has reportedly been documented following vaccination.

The CDR3 loop spans 14 amino acids. The V end lost 4 bases, the J end lost 1 base, and 5 bases lay between the germline ends. From germline, CDR1 is LGHNA and CDR2 YSLEER. Treatment meaning: roughly 19 received Ad26.COV2.S at low or high dose, single or two shots; about five received placebo; per-sample allocation not given. The study sampled participants on day 63 after the first vaccine or placebo injection. Boston supplied an adult donor aged 18-55 years. TCRdb's table, derived via immunoSEQ multiplex PCR, lists solely in-frame clones and lacks some. This sample has some 350,000 clones, with under 90% found just once.

The starting material was peripheral blood, obtained in a trial of Ad26.COV2.S vaccine versus placebo. The receptor was derived from a person between 18 and 65 years old who received the Ad26.COV2.S COVID-19 vaccine or a placebo. V is TRBV4-3 and J is TRBJ2-6; D ambiguous. The CDR3 is CASSLLSGANVLTF. CDR3 sequence (DNA): TGCGCCAGCAGCCTGTTATCTGGGGCCAACGTCCTGACTTTC.